This T cell receptor (beta chain) was identified during a study of neurological immune-mediated disorders. TCRdb redid the calling of the 5' RACE reads with MiXCR, one entry per CDR3 protein. Of just under 45,000 distinct CDR3 sequences listed, approximately 11% are singletons. The unsorted libraries had their origin in 2 million PBMCs stored at -80 C. CDR3 length equals 16 residues. With 5 bases removed from V and 8 bases from J, the gap between germline ends came to 21 bases. CDR1 and CDR2 (germline): SGHVS, FQNEAQ. In this sample, this clonotype turned up many times. Its antigen is as yet unknown. Study-level points and caveats: The absence of any CDR3 amino acid sequence shared by expanded clones across subjects suggests that repertoires were private in all groups. The study found the most TCR clonal expansion in HTLV-1-associated myelopathy and the least in multiple sclerosis, below healthy controls.

This receptor was taken from a female donor in good health. The chain joins TRBV7-8 to TRBJ2-2; maybe TRBD1 (6 bases). The material sequenced was PBMCs. In nucleotides, the CDR3 is TGTGCCAGCAGCGTATCCAGGGGATGGAGCTTGGGGGAGCTGTTTTTT. Protein: CASSVSRGWSLGELFF.